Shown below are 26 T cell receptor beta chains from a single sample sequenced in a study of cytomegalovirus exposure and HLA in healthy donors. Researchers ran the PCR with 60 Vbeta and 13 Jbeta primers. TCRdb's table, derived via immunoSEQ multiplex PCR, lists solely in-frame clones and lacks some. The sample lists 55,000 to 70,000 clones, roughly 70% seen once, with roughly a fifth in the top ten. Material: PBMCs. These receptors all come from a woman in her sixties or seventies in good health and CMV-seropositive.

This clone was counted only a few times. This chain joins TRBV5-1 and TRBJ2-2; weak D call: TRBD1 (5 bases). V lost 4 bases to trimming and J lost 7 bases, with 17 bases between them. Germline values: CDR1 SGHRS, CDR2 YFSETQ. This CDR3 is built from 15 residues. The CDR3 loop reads CASSLQGDSFGELFF. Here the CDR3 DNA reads TGCGCCAGCAGCCTTCAGGGCGACTCTTTCGGGGAGCTGTTTTTT. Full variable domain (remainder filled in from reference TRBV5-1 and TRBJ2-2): KAGVTQTPRYLIKTRGQQVTLSCSPISGHRSVSWYQQTPGQGLQFLFEYFSETQRNKGNFPGRFSGRQFSNSRSEMNVSTLELGDSALYLCASSLQGDSFGELFFGEGSRLTVL.

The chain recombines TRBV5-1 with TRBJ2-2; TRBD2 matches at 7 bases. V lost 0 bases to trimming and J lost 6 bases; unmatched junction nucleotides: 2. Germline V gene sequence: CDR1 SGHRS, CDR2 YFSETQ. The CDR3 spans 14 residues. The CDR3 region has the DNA TGCGCCAGCAGCTTGGGGACTAGAGCCGGGGAGCTGTTTTTT. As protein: CASSLGTRAGELFF.

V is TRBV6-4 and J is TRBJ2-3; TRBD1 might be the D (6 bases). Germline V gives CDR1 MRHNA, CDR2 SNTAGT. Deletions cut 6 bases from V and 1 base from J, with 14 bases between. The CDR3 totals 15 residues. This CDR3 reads CASSPTGSRTDTQYF. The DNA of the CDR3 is TGTGCCAGCAGCCCCACAGGGAGCCGCACAGATACGCAGTATTTT.

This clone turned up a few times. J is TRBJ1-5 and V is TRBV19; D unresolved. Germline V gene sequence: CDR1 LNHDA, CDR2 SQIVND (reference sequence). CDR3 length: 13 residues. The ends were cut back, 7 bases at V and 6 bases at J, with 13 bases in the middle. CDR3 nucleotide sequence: TGTGCCAGTAACGGGCGGGAGTCTCAGCCCCAGCATTTT. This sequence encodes CASNGRESQPQHF. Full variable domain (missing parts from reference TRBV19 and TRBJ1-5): DGGITQSPKYLFRKEGQNVTLSCEQNLNHDAMYWYRQDPGQGLRLIYYSQIVNDFQKGDIAEGYSVSREKKESFPLTVTSAQKNPTAFYLCASNGRESQPQHFGDGTRLSIL.

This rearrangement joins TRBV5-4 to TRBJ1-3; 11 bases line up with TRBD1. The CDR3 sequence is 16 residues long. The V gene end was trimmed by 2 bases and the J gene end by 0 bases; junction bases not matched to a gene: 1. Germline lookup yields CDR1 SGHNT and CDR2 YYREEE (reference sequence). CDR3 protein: CASSFGTGGSGNTIYF. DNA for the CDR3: TGTGCCAGCAGCTTCGGGACAGGGGGCTCTGGAAACACCATATATTTT. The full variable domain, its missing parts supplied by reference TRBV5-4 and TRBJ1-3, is ETGVTQSPTHLIKTRGQQVTLRCSSQSGHNTVSWYQQALGQGPQFIFQYYREEENGRGNFPPRFSGLQFPNYSSELNVNALELDDSALYLCASSFGTGGSGNTIYFGEGSWLTVV.

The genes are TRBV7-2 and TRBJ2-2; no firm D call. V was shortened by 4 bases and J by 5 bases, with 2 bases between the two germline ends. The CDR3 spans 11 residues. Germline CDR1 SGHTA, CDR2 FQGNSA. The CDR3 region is CASSSTGELFF. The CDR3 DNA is TGTGCCAGCAGCTCAACCGGGGAGCTGTTTTTT.

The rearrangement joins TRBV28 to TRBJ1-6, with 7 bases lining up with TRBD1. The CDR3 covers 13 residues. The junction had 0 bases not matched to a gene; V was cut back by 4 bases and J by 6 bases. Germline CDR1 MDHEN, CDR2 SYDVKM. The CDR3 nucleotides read TGTGCCAGCAGTTACAGGGGTAATTCACCCCTCCACTTT. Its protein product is CASSYRGNSPLHF.

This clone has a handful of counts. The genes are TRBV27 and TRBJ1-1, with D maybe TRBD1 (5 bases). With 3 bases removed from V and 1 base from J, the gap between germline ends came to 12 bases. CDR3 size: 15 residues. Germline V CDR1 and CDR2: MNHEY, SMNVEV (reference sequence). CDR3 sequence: CASSFIPTGNTEAFF. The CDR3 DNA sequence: TGTGCCAGCAGTTTCATCCCTACAGGGAACACTGAAGCTTTCTTT.

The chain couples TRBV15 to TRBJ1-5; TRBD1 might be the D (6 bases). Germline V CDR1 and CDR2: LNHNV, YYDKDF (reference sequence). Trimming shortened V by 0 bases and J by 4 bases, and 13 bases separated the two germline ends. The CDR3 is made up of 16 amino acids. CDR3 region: CATSRDLRGLNQPQHF. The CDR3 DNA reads TGTGCCACCAGCAGAGATTTGCGGGGGCTGAATCAGCCCCAGCATTTT.

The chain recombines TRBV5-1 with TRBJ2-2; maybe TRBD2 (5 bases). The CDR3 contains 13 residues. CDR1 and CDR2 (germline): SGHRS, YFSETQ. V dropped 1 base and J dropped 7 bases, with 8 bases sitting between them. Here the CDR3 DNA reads TGCGCCAGCAGCTTGAGAGCGGACGGGGAGCTGTTTTTT. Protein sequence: CASSLRADGELFF. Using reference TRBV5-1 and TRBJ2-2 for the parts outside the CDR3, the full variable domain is KAGVTQTPRYLIKTRGQQVTLSCSPISGHRSVSWYQQTPGQGLQFLFEYFSETQRNKGNFPGRFSGRQFSNSRSEMNVSTLELGDSALYLCASSLRADGELFFGEGSRLTVL.

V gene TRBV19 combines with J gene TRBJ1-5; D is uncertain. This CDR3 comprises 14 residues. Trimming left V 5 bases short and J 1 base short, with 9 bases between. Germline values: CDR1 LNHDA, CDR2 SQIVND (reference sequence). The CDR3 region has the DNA TGTGCCAGTAGTCTCTCCGAGAGCAATCAGCCCCAGCATTTT. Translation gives CASSLSESNQPQHF.

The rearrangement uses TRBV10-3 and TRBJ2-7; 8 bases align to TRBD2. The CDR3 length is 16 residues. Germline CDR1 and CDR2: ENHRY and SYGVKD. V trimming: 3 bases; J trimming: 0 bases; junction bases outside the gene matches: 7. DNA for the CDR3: TGTGCCATCAGTGACCATACTAGCGGAAGCTCCTACGAGCAGTACTTC. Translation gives CAISDHTSGSSYEQYF.

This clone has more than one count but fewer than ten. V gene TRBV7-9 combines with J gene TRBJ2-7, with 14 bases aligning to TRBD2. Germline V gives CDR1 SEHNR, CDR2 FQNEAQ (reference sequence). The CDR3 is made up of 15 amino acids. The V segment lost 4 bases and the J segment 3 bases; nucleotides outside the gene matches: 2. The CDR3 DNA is TGTGCCAGCAGCTATGGGACTAGCGGGGGCTACGAGCAGTACTTC. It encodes CASSYGTSGGYEQYF.

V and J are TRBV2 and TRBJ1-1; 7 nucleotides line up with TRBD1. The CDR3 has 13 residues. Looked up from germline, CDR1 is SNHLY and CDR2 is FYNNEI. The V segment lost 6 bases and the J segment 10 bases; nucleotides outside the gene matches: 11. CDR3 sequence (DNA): TGTGCCAGCAGAAGAGACAGGGAGGTAAGAGCTTTCTTT. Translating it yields CASRRDREVRAFF.

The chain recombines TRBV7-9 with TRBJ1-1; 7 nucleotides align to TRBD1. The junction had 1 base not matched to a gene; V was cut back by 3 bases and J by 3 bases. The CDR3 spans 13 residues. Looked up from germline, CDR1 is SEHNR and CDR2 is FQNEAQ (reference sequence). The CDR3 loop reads CASSFGQDTEAFF. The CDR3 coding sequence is TGTGCCAGCAGCTTTGGACAGGACACTGAAGCTTTCTTT. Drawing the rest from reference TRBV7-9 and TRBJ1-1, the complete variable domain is DTGVSQNPRHKITKRGQNVTFRCDPISEHNRLYWYRQTLGQGPEFLTYFQNEAQLEKSRLLSDRFSAERPKGSFSTLEIQRTEQGDSAMYLCASSFGQDTEAFFGQGTRLTVV.

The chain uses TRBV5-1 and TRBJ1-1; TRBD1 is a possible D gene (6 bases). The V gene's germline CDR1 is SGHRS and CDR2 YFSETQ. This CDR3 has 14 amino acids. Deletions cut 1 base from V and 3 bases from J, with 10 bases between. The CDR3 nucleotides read TGCGCCAGCAGCTTGAAACAGGGTGACACTGAAGCTTTCTTT. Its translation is CASSLKQGDTEAFF.

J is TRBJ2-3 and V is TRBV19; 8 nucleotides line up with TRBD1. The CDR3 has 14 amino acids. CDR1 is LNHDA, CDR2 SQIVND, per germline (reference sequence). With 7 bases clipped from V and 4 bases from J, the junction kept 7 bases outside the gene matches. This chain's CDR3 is CASTTTGAADTQYF. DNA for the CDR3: TGTGCCAGTACCACGACAGGGGCCGCAGATACGCAGTATTTT.

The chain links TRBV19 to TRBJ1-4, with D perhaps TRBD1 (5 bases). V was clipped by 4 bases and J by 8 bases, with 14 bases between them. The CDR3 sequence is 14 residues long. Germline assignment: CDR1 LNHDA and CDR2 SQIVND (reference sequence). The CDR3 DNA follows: TGTGCCAGTAGTACGGGGGAGACGCGAGAAAAACTGTTTTTT. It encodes CASSTGETREKLFF.

The CDR3 is CASSYKRGGDEQFF. CDR3 bases: TGTGCCAGCAGTTACAAGCGGGGGGGAGATGAGCAGTTCTTC. The rearrangement links TRBV6-5 to TRBJ2-1, with TRBD2 matching over 10 bases. Germline assignment: CDR1 MNHEY and CDR2 SVGAGI. This CDR3 contains 14 residues. Trimming at V came to 2 bases and at J to 8 bases, leaving 3 bases not matched to a gene.

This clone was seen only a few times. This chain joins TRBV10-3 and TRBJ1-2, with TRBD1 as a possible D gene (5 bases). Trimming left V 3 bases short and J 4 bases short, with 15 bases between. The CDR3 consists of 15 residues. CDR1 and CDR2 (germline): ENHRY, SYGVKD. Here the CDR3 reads CAISDVDTPTYGYTF. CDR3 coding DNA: TGTGCCATCAGTGACGTGGACACACCAACCTATGGCTACACCTTC.

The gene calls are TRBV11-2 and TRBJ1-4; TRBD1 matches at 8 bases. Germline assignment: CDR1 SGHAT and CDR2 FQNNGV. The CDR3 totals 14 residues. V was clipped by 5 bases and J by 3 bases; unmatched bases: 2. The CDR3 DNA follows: TGTGCCAGCAGCCGGGACAGGTCTAATGAAAAACTGTTTTTT. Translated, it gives CASSRDRSNEKLFF.

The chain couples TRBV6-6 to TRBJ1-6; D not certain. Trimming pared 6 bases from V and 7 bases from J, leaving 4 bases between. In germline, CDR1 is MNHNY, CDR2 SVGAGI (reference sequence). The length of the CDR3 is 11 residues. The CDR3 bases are TGTGCCAGCAGCACAAATTCACCCCTCCACTTT. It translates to CASSTNSPLHF.

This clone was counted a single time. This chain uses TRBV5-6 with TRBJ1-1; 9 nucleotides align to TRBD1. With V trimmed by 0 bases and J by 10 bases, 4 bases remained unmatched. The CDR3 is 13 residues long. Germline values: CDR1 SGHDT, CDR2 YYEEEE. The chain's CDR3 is CASSLGQGVGAFF. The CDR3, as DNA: TGTGCCAGCAGCTTGGGACAGGGGGTAGGAGCTTTCTTT.

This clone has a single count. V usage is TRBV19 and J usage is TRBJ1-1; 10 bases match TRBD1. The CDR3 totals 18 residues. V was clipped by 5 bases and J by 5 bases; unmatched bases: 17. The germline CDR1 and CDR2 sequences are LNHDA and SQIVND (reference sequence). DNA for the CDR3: TGTGCCAGTAGTGTCCACCGGGACAGGGGAGTCGATAGGACTGAAGCTTTCTTT. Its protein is CASSVHRDRGVDRTEAFF.

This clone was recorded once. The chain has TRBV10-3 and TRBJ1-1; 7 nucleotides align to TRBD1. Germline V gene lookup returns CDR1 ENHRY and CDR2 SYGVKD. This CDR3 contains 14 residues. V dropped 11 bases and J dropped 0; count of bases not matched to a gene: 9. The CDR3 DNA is TGTGCCGCAAGGGACAGTACCTTGAACACTGAAGCTTTCTTT. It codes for CAARDSTLNTEAFF.

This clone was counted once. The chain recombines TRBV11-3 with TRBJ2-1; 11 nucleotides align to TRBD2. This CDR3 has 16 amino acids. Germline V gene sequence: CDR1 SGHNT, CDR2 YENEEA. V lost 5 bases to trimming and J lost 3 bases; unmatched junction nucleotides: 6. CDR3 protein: CASSQGTSGGYNEQFF. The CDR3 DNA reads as TGTGCCAGCAGCCAAGGGACTAGCGGCGGCTACAATGAGCAGTTCTTC. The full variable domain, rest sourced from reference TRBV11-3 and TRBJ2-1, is EAGVVQSPRYKIIEKKQPVAFWCNPISGHNTLYWYLQNLGQGPELLIRYENEEAVDDSQLPKDRFSAERLKGVDSTLKIQPAELGDSAVYLCASSQGTSGGYNEQFFGPGTRLTVL.